This TCR beta chain was sequenced during a study of blood T cell repertoires in COVID-19. Study overall: Nucleic acid was either cDNA or gDNA, and it came from T cells, B-cell-depleted T cells, or PBMCs.

This clone was found once. In the original workflow: For nucleated cells, counts were estimated from reference gene primer amplification. TCRdb's table, derived via immunoSEQ multiplex PCR, lists solely in-frame clones and lacks some. V, J and clone size are taken as reported in that table, and D and trimming were inferred from the DNA itself. The sample yields 150,000 to 200,000 clones, 86% seen once. Followed longitudinally, the Seattle patients had been enrolled during active infection. Per the germline V gene, CDR1 is SGHNT and CDR2 is YYREEE (reference sequence). V was pared by 1 base and J by 7 bases, with 2 bases of the junction left unmatched. This CDR3 spans 15 amino acids.

Sequenced sample: peripheral blood. The origin of this receptor is a woman aged 60-70 years with COVID-19, enrolled during active disease. J is TRBJ2-1 and V is TRBV5-4; 13 nucleotides agree with TRBD2. CDR3 DNA: TGTGCCAGCAGCTTGCGACTAGCGGGGGGAAATGAGCAGTTCTTC. Its protein is CASSLRLAGGNEQFF.